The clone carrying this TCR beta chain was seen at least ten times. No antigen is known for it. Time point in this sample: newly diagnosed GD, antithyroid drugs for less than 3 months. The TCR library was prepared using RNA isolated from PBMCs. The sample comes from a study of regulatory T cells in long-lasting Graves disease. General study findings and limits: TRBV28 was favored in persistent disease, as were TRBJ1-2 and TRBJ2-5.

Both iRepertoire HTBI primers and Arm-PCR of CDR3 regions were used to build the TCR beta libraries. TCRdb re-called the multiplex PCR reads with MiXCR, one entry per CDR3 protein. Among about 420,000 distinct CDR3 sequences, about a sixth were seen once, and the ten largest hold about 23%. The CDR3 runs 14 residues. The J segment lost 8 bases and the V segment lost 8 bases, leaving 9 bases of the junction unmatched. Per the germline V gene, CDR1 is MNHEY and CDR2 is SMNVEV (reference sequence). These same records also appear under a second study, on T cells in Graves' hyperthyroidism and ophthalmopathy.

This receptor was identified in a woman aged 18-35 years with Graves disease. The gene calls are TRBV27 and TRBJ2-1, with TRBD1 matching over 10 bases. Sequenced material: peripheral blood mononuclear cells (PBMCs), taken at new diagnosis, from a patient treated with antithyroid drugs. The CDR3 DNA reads TGTGCCAGCGGACCGGGACAGGGGTTCTATGAGCAGTTCTTC. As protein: CASGPGQGFYEQFF.